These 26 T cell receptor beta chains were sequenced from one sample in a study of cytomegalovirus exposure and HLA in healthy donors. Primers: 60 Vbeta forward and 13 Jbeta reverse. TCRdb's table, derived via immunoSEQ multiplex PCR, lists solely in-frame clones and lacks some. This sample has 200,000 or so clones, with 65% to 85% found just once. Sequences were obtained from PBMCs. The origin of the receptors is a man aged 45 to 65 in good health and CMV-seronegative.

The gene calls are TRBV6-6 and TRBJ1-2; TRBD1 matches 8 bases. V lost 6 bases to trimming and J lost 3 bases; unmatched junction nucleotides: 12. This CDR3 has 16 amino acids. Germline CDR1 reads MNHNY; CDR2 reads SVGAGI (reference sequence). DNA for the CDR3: TGTGCCAGCAGAGATCAGAACCAGGGGGCCCACTATGGCTACACCTTC. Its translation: CASRDQNQGAHYGYTF.

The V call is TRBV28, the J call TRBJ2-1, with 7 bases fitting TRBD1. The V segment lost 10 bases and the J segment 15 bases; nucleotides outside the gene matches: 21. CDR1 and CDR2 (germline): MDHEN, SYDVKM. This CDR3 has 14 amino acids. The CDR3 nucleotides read TGTGCCACCAGAACCCCACAACGGGACAGTTTAGGGTTCTTC. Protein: CATRTPQRDSLGFF.

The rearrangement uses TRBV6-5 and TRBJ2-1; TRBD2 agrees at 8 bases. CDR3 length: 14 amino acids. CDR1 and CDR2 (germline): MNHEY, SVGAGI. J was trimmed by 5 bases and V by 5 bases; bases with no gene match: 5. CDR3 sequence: CASSPSGQNNEQFF. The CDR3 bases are TGTGCCAGCAGTCCTAGCGGGCAAAACAATGAGCAGTTCTTC.

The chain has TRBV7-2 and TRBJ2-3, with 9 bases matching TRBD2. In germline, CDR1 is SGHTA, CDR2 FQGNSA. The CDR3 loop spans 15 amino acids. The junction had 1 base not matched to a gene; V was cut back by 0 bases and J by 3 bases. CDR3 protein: CASSLAGLATDTQYF. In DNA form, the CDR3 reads TGTGCCAGCAGCTTAGCGGGACTAGCAACAGATACGCAGTATTTT. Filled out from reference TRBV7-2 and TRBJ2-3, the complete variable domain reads GAGVSQSPSNKVTEKGKDVELRCDPISGHTALYWYRQSLGQGLEFLIYFQGNSAPDKSGLPSDRFSAERTGGSVSTLTIQRTQQEDSAVYLCASSLAGLATDTQYFGPGTRLTVL.

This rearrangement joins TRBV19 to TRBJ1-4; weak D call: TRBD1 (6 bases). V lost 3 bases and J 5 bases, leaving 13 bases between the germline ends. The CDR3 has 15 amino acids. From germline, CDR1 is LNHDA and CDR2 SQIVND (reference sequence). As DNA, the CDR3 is TGTGCCAGTAGTATTCCCGACAGGCAAAATGAAAAACTGTTTTTT. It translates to CASSIPDRQNEKLFF.

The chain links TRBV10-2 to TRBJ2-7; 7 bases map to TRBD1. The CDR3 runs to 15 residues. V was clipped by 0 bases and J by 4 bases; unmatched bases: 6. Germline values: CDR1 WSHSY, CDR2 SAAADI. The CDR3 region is CASSESSGGLYEQYF. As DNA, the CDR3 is TGCGCCAGCAGTGAGTCATCAGGGGGTCTGTACGAGCAGTACTTC.

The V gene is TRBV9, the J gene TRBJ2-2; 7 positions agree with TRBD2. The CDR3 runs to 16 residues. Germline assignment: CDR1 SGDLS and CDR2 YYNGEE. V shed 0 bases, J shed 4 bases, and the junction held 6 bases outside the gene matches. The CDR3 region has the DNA TGTGCCAGCAGCGTAGGGGGGGGAGGAAGCACCGGGGAGCTGTTTTTT. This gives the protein CASSVGGGGSTGELFF.

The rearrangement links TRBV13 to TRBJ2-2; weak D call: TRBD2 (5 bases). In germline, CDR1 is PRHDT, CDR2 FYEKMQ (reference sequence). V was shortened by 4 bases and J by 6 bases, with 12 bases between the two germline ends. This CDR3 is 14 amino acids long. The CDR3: CASSSRPGAGELFF. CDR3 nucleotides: TGTGCCAGCAGCTCCCGTCCCGGGGCCGGGGAGCTGTTTTTT.

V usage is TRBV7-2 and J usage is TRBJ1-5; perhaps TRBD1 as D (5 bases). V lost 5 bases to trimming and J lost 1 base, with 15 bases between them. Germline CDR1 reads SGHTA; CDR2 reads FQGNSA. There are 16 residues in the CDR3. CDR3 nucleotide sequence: TGTGCCAGCAGCCAGCAGGGTTCTATCAGCAATCAGCCCCAGCATTTT. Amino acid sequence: CASSQQGSISNQPQHF.

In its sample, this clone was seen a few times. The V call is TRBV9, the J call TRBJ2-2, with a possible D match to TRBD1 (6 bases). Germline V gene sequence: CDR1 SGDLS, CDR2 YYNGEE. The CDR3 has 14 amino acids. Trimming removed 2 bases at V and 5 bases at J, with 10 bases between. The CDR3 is CASSVAGDTGELFF. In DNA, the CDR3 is TGTGCCAGCAGCGTGGCAGGGGATACCGGGGAGCTGTTTTTT.

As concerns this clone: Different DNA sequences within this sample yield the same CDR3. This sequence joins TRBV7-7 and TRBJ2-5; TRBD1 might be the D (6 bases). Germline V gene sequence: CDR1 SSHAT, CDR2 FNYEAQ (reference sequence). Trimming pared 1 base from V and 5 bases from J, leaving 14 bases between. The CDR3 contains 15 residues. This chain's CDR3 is CASSLDGGPGETQYF. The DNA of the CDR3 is TGTGCCAGCAGCTTAGATGGGGGCCCGGGTGAGACCCAGTACTTC.

The CDR3 DNA is TGTGCCAGCAGCTCGTACAGGGGCACTGAAGCTTTCTTT. Encoded protein: CASSSYRGTEAFF. This rearrangement joins TRBV11-2 to TRBJ1-1; 7 nucleotides match TRBD1. The junction had 3 bases not matched to a gene; V was cut back by 4 bases and J by 4 bases. CDR1 SGHAT and CDR2 FQNNGV come from the germline V gene. The CDR3 is 13 residues long. Full variable domain (rest looked up from reference TRBV11-2 and TRBJ1-1): EAGVAQSPRYKIIEKRQSVAFWCNPISGHATLYWYQQILGQGPKLLIQFQNNGVVDDSQLPKDRFSAERLKGVDSTLKIQPAKLEDSAVYLCASSSYRGTEAFFGQGTRLTVV.

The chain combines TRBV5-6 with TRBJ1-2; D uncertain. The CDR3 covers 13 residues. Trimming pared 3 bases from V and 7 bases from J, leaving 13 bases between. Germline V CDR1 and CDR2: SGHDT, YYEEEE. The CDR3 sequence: CASSYGVMVGYTF. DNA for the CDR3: TGTGCCAGCAGCTACGGGGTTATGGTTGGCTACACCTTC.

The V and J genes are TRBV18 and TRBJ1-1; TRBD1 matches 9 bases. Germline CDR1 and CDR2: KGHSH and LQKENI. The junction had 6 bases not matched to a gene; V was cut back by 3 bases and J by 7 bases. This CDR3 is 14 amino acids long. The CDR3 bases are TGTGCCAGCTCACCTAAGGGACAGGGAAATGAAGCTTTCTTT. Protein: CASSPKGQGNEAFF.

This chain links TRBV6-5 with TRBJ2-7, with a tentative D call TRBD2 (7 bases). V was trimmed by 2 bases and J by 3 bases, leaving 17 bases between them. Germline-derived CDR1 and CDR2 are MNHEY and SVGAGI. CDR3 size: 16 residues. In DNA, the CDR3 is TGTGCCAGCAGTTACCAGGACGGGGGGCCCCTCTACGAGCAGTACTTC. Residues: CASSYQDGGPLYEQYF.

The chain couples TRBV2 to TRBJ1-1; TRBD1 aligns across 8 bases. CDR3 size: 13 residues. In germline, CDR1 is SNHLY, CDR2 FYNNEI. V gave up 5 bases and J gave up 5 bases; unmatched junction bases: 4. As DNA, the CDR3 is TGTGCCAGCAGTCGGACAGGGTGGACTGAAGCTTTCTTT. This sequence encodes CASSRTGWTEAFF.

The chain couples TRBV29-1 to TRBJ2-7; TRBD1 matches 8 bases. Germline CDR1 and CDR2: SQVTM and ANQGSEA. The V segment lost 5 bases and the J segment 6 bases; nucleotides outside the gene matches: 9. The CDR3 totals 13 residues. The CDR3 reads CSVTQQGASEQYF. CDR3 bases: TGCAGCGTTACCCAGCAGGGGGCGAGCGAGCAGTACTTC.

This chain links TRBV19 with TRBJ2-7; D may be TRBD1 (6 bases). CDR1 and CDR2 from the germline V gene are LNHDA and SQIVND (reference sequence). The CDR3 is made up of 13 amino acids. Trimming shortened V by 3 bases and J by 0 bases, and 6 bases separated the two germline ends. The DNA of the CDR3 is TGTGCCAGTAGTATGGACAGCTCCTACGAGCAGTACTTC. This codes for CASSMDSSYEQYF.

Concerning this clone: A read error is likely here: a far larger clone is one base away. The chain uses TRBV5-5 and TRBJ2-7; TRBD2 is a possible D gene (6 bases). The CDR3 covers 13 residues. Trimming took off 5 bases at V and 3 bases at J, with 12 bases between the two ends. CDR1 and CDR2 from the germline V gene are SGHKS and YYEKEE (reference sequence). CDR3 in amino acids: CASSTSRGYEQYF. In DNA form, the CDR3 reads TGTGCCAGCAGTACTAGCCGGGGCTACGAGCAGTACTTC.

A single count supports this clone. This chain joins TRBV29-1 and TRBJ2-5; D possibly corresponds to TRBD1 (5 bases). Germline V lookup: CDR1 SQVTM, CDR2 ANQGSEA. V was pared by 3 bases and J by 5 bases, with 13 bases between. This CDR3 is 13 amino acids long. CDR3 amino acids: CSVEVGKGETQYF. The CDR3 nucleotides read TGCAGCGTTGAGGTGGGAAAGGGGGAGACCCAGTACTTC.

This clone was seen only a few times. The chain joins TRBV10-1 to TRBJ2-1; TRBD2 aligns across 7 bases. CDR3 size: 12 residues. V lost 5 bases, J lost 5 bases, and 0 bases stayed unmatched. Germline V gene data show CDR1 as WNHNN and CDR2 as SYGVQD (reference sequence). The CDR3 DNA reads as TGCGCCAGCAGTCGGGGGGACAATGAGCAGTTCTTC. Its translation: CASSRGDNEQFF.

CDR3 nucleotide sequence: TGTGCCAGCAGTGAACAAAGGGGAAATGAAAAACTGTTTTTT. Translation gives CASSEQRGNEKLFF. The chain couples TRBV25-1 to TRBJ1-4; D perhaps matches TRBD1 (5 bases). This CDR3 has 14 residues. Germline assignment: CDR1 MGHDK and CDR2 SYGVNS. Trimming left V 2 bases short and J 5 bases short, with 9 bases between.

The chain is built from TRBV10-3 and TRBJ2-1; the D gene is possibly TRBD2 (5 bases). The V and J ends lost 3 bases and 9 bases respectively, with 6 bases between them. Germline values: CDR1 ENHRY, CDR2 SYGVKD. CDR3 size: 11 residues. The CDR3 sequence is CAISDGGEQFF. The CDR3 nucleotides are TGTGCCATCAGTGACGGAGGTGAGCAGTTCTTC.

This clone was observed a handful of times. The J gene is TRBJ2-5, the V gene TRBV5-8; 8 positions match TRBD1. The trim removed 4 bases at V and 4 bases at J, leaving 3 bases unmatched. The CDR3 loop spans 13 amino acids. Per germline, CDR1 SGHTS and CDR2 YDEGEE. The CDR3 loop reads CASSLRGRETQYF. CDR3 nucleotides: TGTGCCAGCAGCCTCAGGGGGCGAGAGACCCAGTACTTC.

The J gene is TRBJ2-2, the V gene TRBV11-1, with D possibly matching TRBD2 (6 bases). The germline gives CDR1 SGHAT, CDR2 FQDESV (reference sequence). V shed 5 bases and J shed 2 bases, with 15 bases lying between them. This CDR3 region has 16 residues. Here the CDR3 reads CASSLIAGLNTGELFF. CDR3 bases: TGTGCCAGCAGCCTAATCGCGGGGCTAAACACCGGGGAGCTGTTTTTT. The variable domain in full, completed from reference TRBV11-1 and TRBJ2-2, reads EAEVAQSPRYKITEKSQAVAFWCDPISGHATLYWYRQILGQGPELLVQFQDESVVDDSQLPKDRFSAERLKGVDSTLKIQPAELGDSAMYLCASSLIAGLNTGELFFGEGSRLTVL.

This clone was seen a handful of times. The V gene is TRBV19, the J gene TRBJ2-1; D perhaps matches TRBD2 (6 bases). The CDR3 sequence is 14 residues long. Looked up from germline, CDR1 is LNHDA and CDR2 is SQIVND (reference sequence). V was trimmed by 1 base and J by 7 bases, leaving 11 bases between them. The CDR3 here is CASSIAWGVNEQFF. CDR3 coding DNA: TGTGCCAGTAGTATAGCGTGGGGGGTGAATGAGCAGTTCTTC.